This TCR beta chain is from a study of blood T cell repertoires in COVID-19. Study background: Acute and convalescent COVID-19 samples came from the United States, Italy and Spain. T cells, B-cell-depleted T cells, or PBMCs provided the cDNA or gDNA that served as material.

This clone has only a few counts. In the original analysis: Reference gene primer amplification in the assay estimated nucleated cell counts. Profiling relied on immunoSEQ multiplex PCR, and the TCRdb table lists in-frame clones only, not all of them. The DNA gave D and trimming, while V, J and clone size come from that table. The sample has around 64,000 clones; 75% to 90% are singletons. The germline gives CDR1 SEHNR, CDR2 FQNEAQ (reference sequence). The CDR3 spans 15 residues. V lost 5 bases to trimming and J lost 8 bases; unmatched junction nucleotides: 14. The sequenced sample was peripheral blood. The receptor's source is a human donor in a cohort sampled during active COVID-19. V usage is TRBV7-9 and J usage is TRBJ1-2, with TRBD1 matching 7 bases. Here the CDR3 DNA reads TGTGCCAGCAGCCTTGGGACAGAGGGCGTGAGGGGCTACACCTTC. Translation gives CASSLGTEGVRGYTF. The whole variable domain, filled in from reference TRBV7-9 and TRBJ1-2, reads DTGVSQNPRHKITKRGQNVTFRCDPISEHNRLYWYRQTLGQGPEFLTYFQNEAQLEKSRLLSDRFSAERPKGSFSTLEIQRTEQGDSAMYLCASSLGTEGVRGYTFGSGTRLTVV.